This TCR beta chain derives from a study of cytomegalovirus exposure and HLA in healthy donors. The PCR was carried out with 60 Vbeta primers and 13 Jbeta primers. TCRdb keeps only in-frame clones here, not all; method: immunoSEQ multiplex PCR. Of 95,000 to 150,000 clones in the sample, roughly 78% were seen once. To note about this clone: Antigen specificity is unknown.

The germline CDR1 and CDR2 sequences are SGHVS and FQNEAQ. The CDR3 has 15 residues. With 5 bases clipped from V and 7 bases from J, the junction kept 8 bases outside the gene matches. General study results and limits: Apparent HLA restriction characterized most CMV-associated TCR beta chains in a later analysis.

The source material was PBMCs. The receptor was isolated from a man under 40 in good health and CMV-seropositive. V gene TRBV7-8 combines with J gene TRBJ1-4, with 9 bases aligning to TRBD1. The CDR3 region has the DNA TGTGCCAGCAGCGCCAACAGGGGGCGAGGTGAAAAACTGTTTTTT. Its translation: CASSANRGRGEKLFF.